This T cell receptor beta chain was retrieved from a study of OX40 agonist ivuxolimab in advanced cancers. Study background: Treatment of patients was with ivuxolimab, an agonistic anti-OX40 (CD134) antibody. Those enrolled were 70% to 85% male, with a mean age of roughly 60 years and ages from about 20 to 85. General study findings and limits: Patients with a partial response at 0.1-3.0 mg/kg had among the lowest clonal expansion. Clones of CD4+ and CD8+ blood T cells grew by week 6 at doses of 0.1 to 3.0 mg/kg.

This clone was recorded only once. Its antigen is still unknown. Per germline, CDR1 SGHTA and CDR2 FQGTGA. Losses at the gene ends were 2 bases for V and 1 base for J; bases not matched to a gene: 2. The CDR3 has 15 amino acids. This table comes from immunoSEQ multiplex PCR, and its TCRdb copy is limited to in-frame clones, with some not included. Of 41,000 or so clones in the sample, approximately 86% were seen once. This clonotype was sampled from an adult with an advanced solid tumor such as melanoma, head and neck, liver or kidney cancer. V gene TRBV7-3 combines with J gene TRBJ2-3, with TRBD2 matching over 8 bases. The source material was CD4+ or CD8+ T cells sorted from blood, sampled in a trial of the OX40 agonist ivuxolimab. CDR3 loop: CASSLGAGGTDTQYF. The CDR3 DNA reads TGTGCCAGCAGCTTAGGAGCGGGGGGCACAGATACGCAGTATTTT. Drawing the rest from reference TRBV7-3 and TRBJ2-3, the complete variable domain is GAGVSQTPSNKVTEKGKYVELRCDPISGHTALYWYRQSLGQGPEFLIYFQGTGAADDSGLPNDRFFAVRPEGSVSTLKIQRTERGDSAVYLCASSLGAGGTDTQYFGPGTRLTVL.